This passage covers 30 T cell receptor beta chains from one sample sequenced in a study of blood T cell repertoires in COVID-19 (TCRdb year 2020). The method behind the library was the immunoSEQ multiplex PCR assay. As stored in TCRdb, this immuneACCESS dataset retains in-frame rearrangements with V and J assigned. A fraction of the clones does not appear; measured against another copy, unresolved V genes explain less than half of the discrepancy, and the remainder lacks a known reason. Present in this sample are roughly 380,000 clones, about nine tenths of which were seen just once. The ten biggest clones cover over 1% of the sample. Specimen: PBMCs or T cells enriched from blood (not recorded which). These receptor sequences come from a woman in her thirties who had been exposed to COVID-19.

CDR3 in amino acids: CASSQAWYGAEKETQYF. In nucleotides, the CDR3 is TGTGCCAGCAGCCAAGCTTGGTACGGTGCTGAAAAAGAGACCCAGTACTTC. V is TRBV4-2 and J is TRBJ2-5, with no clear D. The V gene lost 1 base and the J gene lost 3 bases, with 18 bases spanning the gap. There are 17 residues in the CDR3. Germline V gives CDR1 LGHNA, CDR2 YNFKEQ.

The V gene is TRBV19, the J gene TRBJ1-1, with no clear D. CDR1 LNHDA and CDR2 SQIVND come from the germline V gene (reference sequence). This CDR3 is built from 13 residues. V dropped 5 bases and J dropped 0 bases, with 7 bases sitting between them. CDR3 sequence (DNA): TGTGCCAGTAGTCCGTCCTTGAACACTGAAGCTTTCTTT. This gives the protein CASSPSLNTEAFF.

Only a few counts were recorded for this clone. The chain couples TRBV5-1 to TRBJ2-3, with D unresolved. V lost 4 bases and J 7 bases, leaving 16 bases between the germline ends. Germline CDR1 is SGHRS and CDR2 is YFSETQ. CDR3 length: 14 residues. CDR3 in amino acids: CASSPIIEVNTQYF. The CDR3 DNA reads TGCGCCAGCAGCCCCATTATAGAGGTGAATACGCAGTATTTT. Full variable domain (remainder filled in from reference TRBV5-1 and TRBJ2-3): KAGVTQTPRYLIKTRGQQVTLSCSPISGHRSVSWYQQTPGQGLQFLFEYFSETQRNKGNFPGRFSGRQFSNSRSEMNVSTLELGDSALYLCASSPIIEVNTQYFGPGTRLTVL.

The rearrangement joins TRBV5-1 to TRBJ2-7; 13 bases line up with TRBD2. The CDR3 loop spans 15 amino acids. Trimming cost V 4 bases and J 3 bases; bases outside gene matches: 4. CDR1 is SGHRS and CDR2 is YFSETQ in the germline V gene. CDR3 residues: CASSTRTSGSYEQYF. The DNA of the CDR3 is TGCGCCAGCAGCACCCGGACTAGCGGGAGCTACGAGCAGTACTTC.

Points on this clone: Its ends do not fully match the called genes, so a read error is possible. The gene calls are TRBV7-8 and TRBJ1-4, with TRBD1 matching 10 bases. Germline V lookup: CDR1 SGHVS, CDR2 FQNEAQ. The CDR3 sequence is 14 residues long. CDR3 sequence reads: CASSSLYVGTGVTF. The CDR3 DNA reads TGTGCCAGCAGCTCCCTATACGTAGGGACAGGGGTCACATTT.

This chain links TRBV10-3 with TRBJ2-6, with D possibly matching TRBD1 (6 bases). The CDR3 is 15 amino acids. From germline, CDR1 is ENHRY and CDR2 SYGVKD. V lost 4 bases and J 3 bases, leaving 10 bases between the germline ends. CDR3 protein: CAISGTVRGANVLTF. The CDR3 DNA sequence: TGTGCCATCAGTGGGACAGTACGTGGGGCCAACGTCCTGACTTTC.

The chain uses TRBV21-1 and TRBJ2-2; the D segment call TRBD1 is taken from the table without a DNA check. TRBV21-1 is given as a pseudogene. The CDR3 sequence is 17 residues long. Written as DNA, the CDR3 is TGTGCCACCGTCTGGGAACAGGGCAATTCGAACACCGGGGAGCTGTTTTTT. Residues: CATVWEQGNSNTGELFF.

The chain employs TRBV7-9 and TRBJ1-2; D is unresolved. There are 12 residues in the CDR3. The germline V and J ends were trimmed by 4 bases and 7 bases, with 10 bases remaining between them. The germline CDR1 and CDR2 sequences are SEHNR and FQNEAQ (reference sequence). The CDR3 region is CASSSRGGGYTF. CDR3 in DNA: TGTGCCAGCAGCTCACGAGGAGGTGGCTACACCTTC.

The sample holds one count of this clone. V and J are TRBV19 and TRBJ1-3, with D possibly matching TRBD1 (6 bases). CDR3 length: 17 amino acids. The germline V and J ends were trimmed by 3 bases and 4 bases, with 19 bases remaining between them. Germline V CDR1 and CDR2: LNHDA, SQIVND (reference sequence). The CDR3 region is CASSISHDRSSGNTIYF. DNA of the CDR3: TGTGCCAGTAGTATTTCCCACGACAGGTCGTCCGGAAACACCATATATTTT.

This clone was recorded only once. This sequence joins TRBV2 and TRBJ2-7, with D possibly being TRBD1 (6 bases). The CDR3 totals 15 residues. Germline-derived CDR1 and CDR2 are SNHLY and FYNNEI. The germline V and J ends were trimmed by 8 bases and 0 bases, with 17 bases remaining between them. CDR3 region: CASLQGFLGSYEQYF. CDR3 in DNA: TGTGCCAGCCTACAGGGCTTTCTTGGCTCCTACGAGCAGTACTTC.

The CDR3 here is CATLPSRDSAHYSNQPQHF. In DNA, the CDR3 is TGTGCCACTTTACCGTCTCGGGACAGTGCCCATTATAGCAATCAGCCCCAGCATTTT. V is TRBV27 and J is TRBJ1-5; 7 nucleotides agree with TRBD1. Germline values: CDR1 MNHEY, CDR2 SMNVEV (reference sequence). J gave up 0 bases and V 10 bases, and 21 bases lay outside the gene matches. This CDR3 spans 19 amino acids.

The chain couples TRBV28 to TRBJ1-5; 8 nucleotides agree with TRBD1. V was pared by 5 bases and J by 5 bases, with 8 bases of the junction left unmatched. CDR1 is MDHEN, CDR2 SYDVKM, per germline. The CDR3 length is 15 residues. The CDR3 here is CASSQPDRVHQPQHF. DNA for the CDR3: TGTGCCAGCAGTCAACCGGACAGGGTGCATCAGCCCCAGCATTTT. Full variable domain (remainder filled in from reference TRBV28 and TRBJ1-5): DVKVTQSSRYLVKRTGEKVFLECVQDMDHENMFWYRQDPGLGLRLIYFSYDVKMKEKGDIPEGYSVSREKKERFSLILESASTNQTSMYLCASSQPDRVHQPQHFGDGTRLSIL.

This clone is a singleton in its sample. This chain joins TRBV3-1 (or the pseudogene TRBV3-2) and TRBJ2-4, with TRBD1 identical over 9 bases. Germline CDR1 and CDR2: LGHDT and YNNKEL (reference sequence). With 1 base clipped from V and 6 bases from J, the junction kept 4 bases outside the gene matches. The CDR3 consists of 15 residues. The CDR3, as DNA: TGTGCCAGCAGCCAAGCGGGACAGGGAGGAAACATTCAGTACTTC. Translating it yields CASSQAGQGGNIQYF.

The genes are TRBV9 and TRBJ2-2; D may be TRBD2 (6 bases). The CDR3 extends over 14 amino acids. The ends were cut back, 3 bases at V and 7 bases at J, with 13 bases in the middle. From germline, CDR1 is SGDLS and CDR2 YYNGEE. CDR3 protein: CASSGTTHSGELFF. The CDR3 DNA is TGTGCCAGCAGCGGGACTACCCATAGCGGGGAGCTGTTTTTT.

The J gene is TRBJ2-7, the V gene TRBV6-1; 7 nucleotides line up with TRBD1. This CDR3 comprises 15 residues. Per the germline V gene, CDR1 is MNHNS and CDR2 is SASEGT. V lost 2 bases, J lost 0 bases, and 4 bases stayed unmatched. The DNA for the CDR3 is TGTGCCAGCAGTGAACGTGGGGACAGCTCCTACGAGCAGTACTTC. Its protein product is CASSERGDSSYEQYF.

The chain combines TRBV19 with TRBJ1-4; 9 bases are a match to TRBD1. The CDR3 runs 14 residues. V shed 3 bases and J 8 bases; nucleotides not matched to a gene: 4. The germline gives CDR1 LNHDA, CDR2 SQIVND (reference sequence). In nucleotides, the CDR3 is TGTGCCAGTAGTATGCCCGGGACAGGGGAAAAACTGTTTTTT. Protein product: CASSMPGTGEKLFF.

This sequence joins TRBV11-3 and TRBJ2-7, with a possible D match to TRBD1 (7 bases). The CDR3 consists of 12 residues. V lost 11 bases and J 1 base, leaving 12 bases between the germline ends. The germline CDR1 and CDR2 sequences are SGHNT and YENEEA. As DNA, the CDR3 is TGTGCCCAGGGGGGCTTTTCCTACGAGCAGTACTTC. It is translated as CAQGGFSYEQYF.

This clone was picked up many times. CDR3 protein: CASGLASDREEGNSPLHF. As DNA, the CDR3 is TGTGCTAGTGGTTTGGCCTCCGACAGGGAAGAGGGAAATTCACCCCTCCACTTT. J is TRBJ1-6 and V is TRBV12-5, with 7 bases fitting TRBD1. Germline V gene lookup returns CDR1 LGHNT and CDR2 FRNRAP. The CDR3 is made up of 18 amino acids. V lost 1 base to trimming and J lost 7 bases; unmatched junction nucleotides: 13.

The chain joins TRBV19 to TRBJ1-4; D uncertain. Germline assignment: CDR1 LNHDA and CDR2 SQIVND (reference sequence). The length of the CDR3 is 13 residues. The V end lost 3 bases, the J end lost 3 bases, and 5 bases lay between the germline ends. CDR3 DNA sequence: TGTGCCAGTAGTATTTCGGCTAATGAAAAACTGTTTTTT. Translating it yields CASSISANEKLFF. The full variable domain, rest sourced from reference TRBV19 and TRBJ1-4, is DGGITQSPKYLFRKEGQNVTLSCEQNLNHDAMYWYRQDPGQGLRLIYYSQIVNDFQKGDIAEGYSVSREKKESFPLTVTSAQKNPTAFYLCASSISANEKLFFGSGTQLSVL.

CDR3 protein: CASSPTGGAGGYTF. For the CDR3, the DNA is TGTGCCAGCAGCCCGACAGGGGGCGCAGGAGGCTACACCTTC. The genes are TRBV3-1 (or the pseudogene TRBV3-2) and TRBJ1-2, with 10 bases that match TRBD1. Per germline, CDR1 LGHDT and CDR2 YNNKEL (reference sequence). Trimming at V came to 4 bases and at J to 8 bases, leaving 7 bases not matched to a gene. CDR3 size: 14 residues.

This chain joins TRBV19 and TRBJ2-2, with 10 bases matching TRBD2. Trimming at V came to 0 bases and at J to 6 bases, leaving 16 bases not matched to a gene. The length of the CDR3 is 20 residues. Germline CDR1 reads LNHDA; CDR2 reads SQIVND (reference sequence). The CDR3 region is CASSIDGPARLAGSAGELFF. CDR3 in DNA: TGTGCCAGTAGTATAGACGGGCCCGCACGACTAGCGGGTTCCGCCGGGGAGCTGTTTTTT.

The chain uses TRBV7-3 and TRBJ2-3; TRBD2 might be the D (6 bases). V lost 5 bases, J lost 4 bases, and 13 bases lay in between. The germline CDR1 and CDR2 sequences are SGHTA and FQGTGA. This CDR3 comprises 14 residues. The CDR3 spells CASSVSGHPDTQYF. CDR3 DNA: TGTGCCAGCAGCGTCAGCGGGCACCCAGATACGCAGTATTTT. Full variable domain (remainder filled in from reference TRBV7-3 and TRBJ2-3): GAGVSQTPSNKVTEKGKYVELRCDPISGHTALYWYRQSLGQGPEFLIYFQGTGAADDSGLPNDRFFAVRPEGSVSTLKIQRTERGDSAVYLCASSVSGHPDTQYFGPGTRLTVL.

Remarks on this clone: At one of its ends the junction is not consistent with the germline gene, which may arise from a read error. The J gene is TRBJ1-2, the V gene TRBV28; D unclear. CDR3 length equals 11 residues. CDR1 and CDR2 (germline): MDHEN, SYDVKM. CDR3 in DNA: TGTGCCAGCAGCCCGCGCGGCCTGATCTCCTTC. Encoded protein: CASSPRGLISF.

The chain is built from TRBV4-2 and TRBJ2-3; 12 bases fit TRBD2. Germline loops: CDR1 LGHNA, CDR2 YNFKEQ. This CDR3 has 21 residues. Trimming took 4 bases from V and 3 from J; bases not matched to a gene: 20. CDR3 amino acids: CASSRGLGTTSGRTETDTQYF. The CDR3 region has the DNA TGTGCCAGCAGCCGGGGGCTGGGGACGACTAGCGGGAGAACGGAGACAGATACGCAGTATTTT.

V usage is TRBV19 and J usage is TRBJ2-1; 10 nucleotides agree with TRBD2. Trimming took 2 bases from V and 8 from J; bases not matched to a gene: 3. The germline CDR1 and CDR2 sequences are LNHDA and SQIVND (reference sequence). The CDR3 is 14 residues long. The CDR3 protein is CASSILAGVYEQFF. The CDR3 nucleotides are TGTGCCAGTAGTATACTAGCGGGAGTGTATGAGCAGTTCTTC.

The chain combines TRBV6-5 with TRBJ1-2, with D perhaps matching TRBD1 (6 bases). This CDR3 contains 12 residues. The V and J ends lost 3 bases and 8 bases respectively, with 10 bases between them. Germline V lookup: CDR1 MNHEY, CDR2 SVGAGI. CDR3 in amino acids: CASSYGQGGYTF. As DNA, the CDR3 is TGTGCCAGCAGTTATGGGCAGGGGGGCTACACCTTC.

V gene TRBV15 combines with J gene TRBJ2-3; TRBD2 matches at 8 bases. With 5 bases clipped from V and 2 bases from J, the junction kept 6 bases outside the gene matches. Per germline, CDR1 LNHNV and CDR2 YYDKDF (reference sequence). This CDR3 region has 15 residues. CDR3 residues: CATSSGGGPTDTQYF. The CDR3 coding sequence is TGTGCCACCAGCTCGGGAGGGGGTCCCACAGATACGCAGTATTTT.

This clone was picked up one time. The CDR3 bases are TGTGCCAGCAGTCCCCGGACAGGGGGCAGTACCGGGGAGCTGTTTTTT. Its translation is CASSPRTGGSTGELFF. V gene TRBV27 combines with J gene TRBJ2-2; 11 bases are a match to TRBD1. This CDR3 contains 16 residues. V gave up 5 bases and J gave up 5 bases; unmatched junction bases: 7. Looked up from germline, CDR1 is MNHEY and CDR2 is SMNVEV (reference sequence).

V gene TRBV19 combines with J gene TRBJ1-2, with a possible D match to TRBD1 (5 bases). Trimming cost V 5 bases and J 0 bases, with 10 bases left between them. Germline V lookup: CDR1 LNHDA, CDR2 SQIVND (reference sequence). This CDR3 has 14 residues. The CDR3 reads CASSPGRANYGYTF. The DNA for the CDR3 is TGTGCCAGTAGTCCGGGCAGGGCTAACTATGGCTACACCTTC.

The J gene is TRBJ1-1, the V gene TRBV5-6; no reliable D call. The CDR3 contains 14 residues. Trimming removed 0 bases from V and 5 bases from J, with 11 bases in between. From germline, CDR1 is SGHDT and CDR2 YYEEEE. As DNA, the CDR3 is TGTGCCAGCAGCTTGGGAGGGTTCGTGACTGAAGCTTTCTTT. Protein product: CASSLGGFVTEAFF.